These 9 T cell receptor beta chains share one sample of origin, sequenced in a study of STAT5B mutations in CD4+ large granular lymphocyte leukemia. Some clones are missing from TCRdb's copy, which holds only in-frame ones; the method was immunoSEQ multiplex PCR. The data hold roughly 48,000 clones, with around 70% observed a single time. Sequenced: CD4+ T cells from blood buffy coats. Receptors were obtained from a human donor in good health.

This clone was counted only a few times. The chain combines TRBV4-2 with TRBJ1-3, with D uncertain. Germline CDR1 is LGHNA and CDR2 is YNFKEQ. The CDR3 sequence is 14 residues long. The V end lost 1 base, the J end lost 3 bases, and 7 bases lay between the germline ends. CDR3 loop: CASSQAEGGNTIYF. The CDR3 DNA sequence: TGTGCCAGCAGCCAAGCAGAAGGTGGAAACACCATATATTTT.

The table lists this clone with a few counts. CDR3: CASRISGARGEAFF. The CDR3 DNA reads as TGTGCCAGCAGGATATCGGGGGCGCGGGGGGAAGCTTTCTTT. This sequence joins TRBV27 and TRBJ1-1, with D perhaps TRBD1 (6 bases). The CDR3 totals 14 residues. The V gene lost 6 bases and the J gene lost 8 bases, with 19 bases spanning the gap. Germline assignment: CDR1 MNHEY and CDR2 SMNVEV (reference sequence).

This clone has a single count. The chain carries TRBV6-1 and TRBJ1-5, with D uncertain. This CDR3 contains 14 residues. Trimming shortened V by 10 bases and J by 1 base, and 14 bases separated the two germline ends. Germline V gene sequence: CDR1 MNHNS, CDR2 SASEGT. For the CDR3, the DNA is TGTGCCACCCGAAGAGGGCCAAGCAATCAGCCCCAGCATTTT. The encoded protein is CATRRGPSNQPQHF.

CDR3 in amino acids: CASSTEEGVNEQFF. CDR3 coding DNA: TGTGCCAGCAGCACTGAGGAAGGGGTGAATGAGCAGTTCTTC. The V gene is TRBV13, the J gene TRBJ2-1, with D maybe TRBD1 (5 bases). V shed 5 bases and J shed 7 bases, with 15 bases lying between them. Germline V gives CDR1 PRHDT, CDR2 FYEKMQ (reference sequence). This CDR3 has 14 amino acids.

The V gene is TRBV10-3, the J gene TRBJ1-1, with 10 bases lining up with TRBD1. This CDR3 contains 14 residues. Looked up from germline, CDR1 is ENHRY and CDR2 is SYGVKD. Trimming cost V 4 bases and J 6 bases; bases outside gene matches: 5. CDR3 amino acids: CAISVRDRGAEAFF. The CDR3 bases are TGTGCCATCAGTGTGCGGGACAGGGGTGCTGAAGCTTTCTTT.

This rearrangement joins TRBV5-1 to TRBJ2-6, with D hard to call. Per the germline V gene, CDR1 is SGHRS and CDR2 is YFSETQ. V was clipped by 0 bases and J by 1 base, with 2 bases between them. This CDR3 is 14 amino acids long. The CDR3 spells CASSLASGANVLTF. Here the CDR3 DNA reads TGCGCCAGCAGCTTGGCGTCTGGGGCCAACGTCCTGACTTTC.

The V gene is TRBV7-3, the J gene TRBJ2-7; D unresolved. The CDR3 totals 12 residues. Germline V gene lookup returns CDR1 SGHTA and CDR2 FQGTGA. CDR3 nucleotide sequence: TGTGCCAGCAGCTTAGAGGTTGGATATCTATCCGTC. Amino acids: CASSLEVGYLSV.

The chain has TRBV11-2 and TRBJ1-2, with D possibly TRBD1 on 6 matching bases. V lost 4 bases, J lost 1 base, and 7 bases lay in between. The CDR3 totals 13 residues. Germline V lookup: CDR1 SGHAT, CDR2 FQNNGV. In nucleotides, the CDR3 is TGTGCCAGCAGCTCGGACAGTAACTATGGCTACACCTTC. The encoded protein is CASSSDSNYGYTF. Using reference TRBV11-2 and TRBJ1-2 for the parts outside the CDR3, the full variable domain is EAGVAQSPRYKIIEKRQSVAFWCNPISGHATLYWYQQILGQGPKLLIQFQNNGVVDDSQLPKDRFSAERLKGVDSTLKIQPAKLEDSAVYLCASSSDSNYGYTFGSGTRLTVV.

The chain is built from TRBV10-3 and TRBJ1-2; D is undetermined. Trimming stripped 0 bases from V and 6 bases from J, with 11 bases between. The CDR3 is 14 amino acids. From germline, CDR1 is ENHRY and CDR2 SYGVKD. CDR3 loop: CAISESTPSNGYTF. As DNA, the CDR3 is TGTGCCATCAGTGAGTCCACCCCTTCCAATGGCTACACCTTC.